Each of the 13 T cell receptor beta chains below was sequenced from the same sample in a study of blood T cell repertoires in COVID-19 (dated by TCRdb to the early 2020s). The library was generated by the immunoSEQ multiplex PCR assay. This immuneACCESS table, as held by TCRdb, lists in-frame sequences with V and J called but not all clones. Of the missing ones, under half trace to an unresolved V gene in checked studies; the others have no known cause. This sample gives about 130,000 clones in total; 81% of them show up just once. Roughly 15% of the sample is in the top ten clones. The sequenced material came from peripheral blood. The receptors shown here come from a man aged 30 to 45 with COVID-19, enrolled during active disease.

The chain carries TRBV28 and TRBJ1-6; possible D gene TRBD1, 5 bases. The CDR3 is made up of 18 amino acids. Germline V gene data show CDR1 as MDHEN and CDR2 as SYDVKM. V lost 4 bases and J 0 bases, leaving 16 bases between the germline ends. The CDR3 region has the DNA TGTGCCAGCAGTTCGTCCCTCCACAGGAGCTCCTATAATTCACCCCTCCACTTT. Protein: CASSSSLHRSSYNSPLHF. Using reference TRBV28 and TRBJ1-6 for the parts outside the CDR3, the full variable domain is DVKVTQSSRYLVKRTGEKVFLECVQDMDHENMFWYRQDPGLGLRLIYFSYDVKMKEKGDIPEGYSVSREKKERFSLILESASTNQTSMYLCASSSSLHRSSYNSPLHFGNGTRLTVT.

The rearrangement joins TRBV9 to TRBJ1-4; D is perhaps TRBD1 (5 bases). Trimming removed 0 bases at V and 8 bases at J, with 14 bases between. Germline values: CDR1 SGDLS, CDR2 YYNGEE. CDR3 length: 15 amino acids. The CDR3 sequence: CASSVGGGAGEKLFF. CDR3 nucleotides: TGTGCCAGCAGCGTAGGGGGTGGGGCCGGGGAAAAACTGTTTTTT. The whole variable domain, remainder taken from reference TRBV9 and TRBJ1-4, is DSGVTQTPKHLITATGQRVTLRCSPRSGDLSVYWYQQSLDQGLQFLIQYYNGEERAKGNILERFSAQQFPDLHSELNLSSLELGDSALYFCASSVGGGAGEKLFFGSGTQLSVL.

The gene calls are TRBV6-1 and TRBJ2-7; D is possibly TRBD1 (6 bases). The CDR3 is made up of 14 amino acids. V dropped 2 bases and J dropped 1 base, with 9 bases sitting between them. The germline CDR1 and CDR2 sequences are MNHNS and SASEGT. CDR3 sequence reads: CASSESQGSYEQYF. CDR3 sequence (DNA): TGTGCCAGCAGTGAAAGCCAGGGGTCCTACGAGCAGTACTTC.

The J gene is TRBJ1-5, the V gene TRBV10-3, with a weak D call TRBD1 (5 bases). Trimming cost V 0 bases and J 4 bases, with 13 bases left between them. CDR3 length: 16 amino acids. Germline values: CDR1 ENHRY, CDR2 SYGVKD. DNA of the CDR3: TGTGCCATCAGTGAGTCTGCAGGGATTTTAAATCAGCCCCAGCATTTT. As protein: CAISESAGILNQPQHF.

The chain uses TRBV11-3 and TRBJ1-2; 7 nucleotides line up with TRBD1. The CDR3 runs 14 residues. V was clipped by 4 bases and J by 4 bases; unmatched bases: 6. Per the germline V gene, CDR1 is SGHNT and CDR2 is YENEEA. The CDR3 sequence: CASSSDRVGYGYTF. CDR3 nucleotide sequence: TGTGCCAGCAGCTCCGACAGGGTTGGCTATGGCTACACCTTC. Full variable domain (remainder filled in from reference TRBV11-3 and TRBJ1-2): EAGVVQSPRYKIIEKKQPVAFWCNPISGHNTLYWYLQNLGQGPELLIRYENEEAVDDSQLPKDRFSAERLKGVDSTLKIQPAELGDSAVYLCASSSDRVGYGYTFGSGTRLTVV.

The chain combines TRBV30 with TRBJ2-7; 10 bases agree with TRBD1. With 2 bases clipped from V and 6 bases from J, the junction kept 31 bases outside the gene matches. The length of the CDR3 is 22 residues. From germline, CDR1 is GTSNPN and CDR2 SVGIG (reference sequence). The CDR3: CAWSIFSFSGGTGAGLLGEQYF. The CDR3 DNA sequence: TGTGCCTGGAGTATTTTCTCATTTTCCGGCGGGACAGGGGCCGGTTTATTGGGCGAGCAGTACTTC.

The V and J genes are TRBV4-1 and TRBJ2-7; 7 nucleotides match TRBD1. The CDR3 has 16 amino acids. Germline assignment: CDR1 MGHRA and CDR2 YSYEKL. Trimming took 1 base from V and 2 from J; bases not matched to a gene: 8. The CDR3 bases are TGCGCCAGCAGCCAAGGACCGAGACAGGGTACCTACGAGCAGTACTTC. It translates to CASSQGPRQGTYEQYF.

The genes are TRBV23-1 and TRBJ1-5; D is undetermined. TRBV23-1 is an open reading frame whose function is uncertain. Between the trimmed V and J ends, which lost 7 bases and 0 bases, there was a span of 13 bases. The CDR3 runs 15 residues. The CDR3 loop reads CASTPDWNSNQPQHF. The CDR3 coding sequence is TGCGCCAGCACCCCGGACTGGAATAGCAATCAGCCCCAGCATTTT.

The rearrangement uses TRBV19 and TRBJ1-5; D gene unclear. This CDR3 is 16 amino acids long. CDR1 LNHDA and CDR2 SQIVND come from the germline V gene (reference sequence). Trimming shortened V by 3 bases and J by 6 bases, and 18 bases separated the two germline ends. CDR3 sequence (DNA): TGTGCCAGTAGTATCGGACTGGCGAATTCGGGTCAGCCCCAGCATTTT. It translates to CASSIGLANSGQPQHF.

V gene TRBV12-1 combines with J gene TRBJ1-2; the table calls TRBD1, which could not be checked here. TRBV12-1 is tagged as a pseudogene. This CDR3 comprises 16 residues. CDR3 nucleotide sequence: TGTGCCAGCAGCTTTCCCCTCAGGGATTATAACTATGGCTACACCTTC. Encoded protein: CASSFPLRDYNYGYTF.

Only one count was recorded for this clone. The CDR3 sequence is CASSFGLAGGPGEQFF. CDR3 bases: TGTGCCAGCAGCTTCGGACTAGCGGGGGGGCCGGGGGAGCAGTTCTTC. V usage is TRBV11-2 and J usage is TRBJ2-1, with TRBD2 matching 15 bases. The trim removed 3 bases at V and 10 bases at J, leaving 7 bases unmatched. This CDR3 is built from 16 residues. The V gene's germline CDR1 is SGHAT and CDR2 FQNNGV.

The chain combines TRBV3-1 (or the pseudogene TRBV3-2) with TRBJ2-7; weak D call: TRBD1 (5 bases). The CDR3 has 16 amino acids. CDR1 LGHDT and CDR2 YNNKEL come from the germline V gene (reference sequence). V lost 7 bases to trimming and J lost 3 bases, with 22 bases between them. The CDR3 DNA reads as TGTGCCAGCACCACTCCTGTTGTGGCAGGGAACTACGAGCAGTACTTC. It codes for CASTTPVVAGNYEQYF.

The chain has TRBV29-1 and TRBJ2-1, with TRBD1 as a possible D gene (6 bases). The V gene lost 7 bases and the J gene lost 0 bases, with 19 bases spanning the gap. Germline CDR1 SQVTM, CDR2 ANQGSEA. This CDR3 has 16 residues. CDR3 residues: CSAYQPTTGSYNEQFF. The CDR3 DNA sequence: TGCAGCGCTTATCAACCGACGACAGGCTCCTACAATGAGCAGTTCTTC.